Shown below are 8 T cell receptor beta chains from a single sample sequenced in a study of shared clonotypes between healthy human individuals. Sequenced by immunoSEQ multiplex PCR; TCRdb stores in-frame clones only, minus some. The table shows approximately 500,000 clones, with almost 80% occurring only once. Sequencing used PBMCs. The receptors derive from a woman in her 40s in good health. Some clones in this sample may be carry-over from other donors' samples.

The chain employs TRBV6-1 and TRBJ1-2, with TRBD1 identical over 7 bases. The CDR3 has 12 residues. CDR1 is MNHNS, CDR2 SASEGT, per germline. V lost 8 bases and J lost 4; bases outside the gene matches: 4. The CDR3 DNA sequence: TGTGCCAGCTCCAGGGGGGGCTATGGCTACACCTTC. This encodes CASSRGGYGYTF.

DNA for the CDR3: TGTGCCAGCAGCTTGAAAGCGGGAGAAAAGGAGACCCAGTACTTC. This codes for CASSLKAGEKETQYF. This chain joins TRBV7-2 and TRBJ2-5; TRBD2 aligns across 8 bases. CDR3 length: 15 amino acids. V shed 3 bases, J shed 5 bases, and the junction held 8 bases outside the gene matches. Germline lookup yields CDR1 SGHTA and CDR2 FQGNSA. The full variable domain, completed using reference TRBV7-2 and TRBJ2-5, is GAGVSQSPSNKVTEKGKDVELRCDPISGHTALYWYRQSLGQGLEFLIYFQGNSAPDKSGLPSDRFSAERTGGSVSTLTIQRTQQEDSAVYLCASSLKAGEKETQYFGPGTRLLVL.

With respect to this clone: Since a much larger clone is just one base distant, this may be a read error. This chain joins TRBV7-8 and TRBJ2-5; D gene uncertain. V dropped 0 bases and J dropped 1 base, with 3 bases sitting between them. The CDR3 is 13 amino acids. Germline values: CDR1 SGHVS, CDR2 FQNEAQ. Here the CDR3 DNA reads TGTGCCAGCAGCTTAGCGCTCCAAGAGACCCAGTACTTC. Protein: CASSLALQETQYF.

The genes are TRBV5-6 and TRBJ2-7; unclear D gene. CDR3 length equals 14 residues. The germline V gene has CDR1 SGHDT and CDR2 YYEEEE. With 0 bases removed from V and 3 bases from J, the gap between germline ends came to 10 bases. The CDR3 DNA sequence: TGTGCCAGCAGCTTGGTCGGCCAGGTCTACGAGCAGTACTTC. This codes for CASSLVGQVYEQYF.

There are many counts of this clone. The CDR3 bases are TGTGCCAGCAGCGCGGGGACAGAGCCTTCACCCCTCCACTTT. This codes for CASSAGTEPSPLHF. The chain links TRBV6-5 to TRBJ1-6, with TRBD1 identical over 7 bases. CDR1 MNHEY and CDR2 SVGAGI come from the germline V gene. The CDR3 has 14 amino acids. V lost 6 bases and J lost 9; bases outside the gene matches: 8.

This clone was recorded once. The chain couples TRBV2 to TRBJ1-5; TRBD1 might be the D (5 bases). The CDR3 is made up of 13 amino acids. The V end was cut by 6 bases, the J end by 5 bases, with 11 bases between. Germline V gene lookup returns CDR1 SNHLY and CDR2 FYNNEI. The CDR3 here is CASRAGGYQPQHF. DNA for the CDR3: TGTGCCAGCAGAGCCGGGGGTTATCAGCCCCAGCATTTT.

This chain joins TRBV7-2 and TRBJ1-1; TRBD1 might be the D (5 bases). There are 15 residues in the CDR3. Germline V lookup: CDR1 SGHTA, CDR2 FQGNSA. Trimming stripped 0 bases from V and 0 bases from J, with 8 bases between. The CDR3 nucleotides read TGTGCCAGCAGCTTAGCTTCAGGGATGAACACTGAAGCTTTCTTT. Its protein product is CASSLASGMNTEAFF.

The genes are TRBV19 and TRBJ2-3; the D gene is possibly TRBD1 (7 bases). This CDR3 has 14 residues. The V gene's germline CDR1 is LNHDA and CDR2 SQIVND (reference sequence). The V and J ends lost 2 bases and 4 bases respectively, with 10 bases between them. The CDR3 region has the DNA TGTGCCAGTAGTATACAGGGGGGAGCAGATACGCAGTATTTT. It codes for CASSIQGGADTQYF.